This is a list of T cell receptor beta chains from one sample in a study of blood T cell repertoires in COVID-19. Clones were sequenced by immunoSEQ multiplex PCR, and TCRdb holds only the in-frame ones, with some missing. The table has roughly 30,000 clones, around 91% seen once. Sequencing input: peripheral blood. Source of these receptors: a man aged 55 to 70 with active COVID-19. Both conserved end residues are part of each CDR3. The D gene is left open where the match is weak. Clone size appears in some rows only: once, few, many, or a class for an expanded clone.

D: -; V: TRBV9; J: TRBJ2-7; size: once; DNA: TGTGCCAGCAGCGTGAGCGACCCTGGCTACGAGCAGTACTTC; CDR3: CASSVSDPGYEQYF
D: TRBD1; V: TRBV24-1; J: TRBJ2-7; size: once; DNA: TGTGCCACCAGTGATTCGCAGGGGGCAGGGGAGCAGTACTTC; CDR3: CATSDSQGAGEQYF
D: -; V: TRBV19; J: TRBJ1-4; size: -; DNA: TGTGCCAGTAGTACAGGGACAACTAATGAAAAACTGTTTTTT; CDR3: CASSTGTTNEKLFF
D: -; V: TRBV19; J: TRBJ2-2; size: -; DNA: TGTGCCAGTAGTATAGATCTATATTCGCGTGGGGGGTGGAACACCGGGGAGCTGTTTTTT; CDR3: CASSIDLYSRGGWNTGELFF
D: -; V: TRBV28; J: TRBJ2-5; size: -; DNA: TGTGCCAGCAGTTCCCCCACATCGCCTTTCGAGACCCAGTACTTC; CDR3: CASSSPTSPFETQYF
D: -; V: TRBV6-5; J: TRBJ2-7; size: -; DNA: TGTGCCAGCTCCTCGGAGGGGCCCTCCTACGAGCAGTACTTC; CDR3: CASSSEGPSYEQYF
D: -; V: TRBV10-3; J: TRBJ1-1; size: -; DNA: TGTGCCATCAAGGGTGCGGGGGCGGTCAGGGGGAACACTGAAGCTTTCTTT; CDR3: CAIKGAGAVRGNTEAFF
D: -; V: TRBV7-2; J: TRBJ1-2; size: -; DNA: TGTGCCAGCAGCTTAGACAGATTCTATGGCTACACCTTC; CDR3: CASSLDRFYGYTF
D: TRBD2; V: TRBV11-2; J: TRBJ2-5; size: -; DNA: TGTGCCAGCAACCCTAGCGGGGGTGCCCCGCCTTGGGAGACCCAGTACTTC; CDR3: CASNPSGGAPPWETQYF
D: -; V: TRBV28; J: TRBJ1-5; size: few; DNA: TGTGCCAGCACCCGAACCCTCCAGGGGCAGCCCCAGCATTTT; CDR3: CASTRTLQGQPQHF
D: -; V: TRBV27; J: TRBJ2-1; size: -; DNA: TGTGCCAGCAGTTGGGGGTCTTTGCGGGGGCTCTACAATGAGCAGTTCTTC; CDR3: CASSWGSLRGLYNEQFF
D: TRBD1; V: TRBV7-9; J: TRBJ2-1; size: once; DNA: TGTGCCAGCAGCAGAGACAGGGGCCATGAGCAGTTCTTC; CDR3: CASSRDRGHEQFF
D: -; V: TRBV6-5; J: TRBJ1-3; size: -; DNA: TGTGCCAGCATGACAGACCTGTACTCTGGAAACACCATATATTTT; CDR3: CASMTDLYSGNTIYF
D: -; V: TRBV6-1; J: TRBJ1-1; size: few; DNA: TGTGCCAGCAGTGAGCGGAAAATTGAAGCTTTCTTT; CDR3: CASSERKIEAFF
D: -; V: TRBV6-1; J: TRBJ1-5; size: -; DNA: TGTGCCAGCAGTGAAGCGGGGGGTTATAGTCAGCCCCAGCATTTT; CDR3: CASSEAGGYSQPQHF
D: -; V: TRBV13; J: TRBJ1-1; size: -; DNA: TGTGCCAGCAGCCTGGACAGTAGGACTGAAGCTTTCTTT; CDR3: CASSLDSRTEAFF
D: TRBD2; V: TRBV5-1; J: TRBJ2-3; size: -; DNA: TGCGCCAGCAGCTCTACTAGCGGGGGGGCCGGAGATACGCAGTATTTT; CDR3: CASSSTSGGAGDTQYF
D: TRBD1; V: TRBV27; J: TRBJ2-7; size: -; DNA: TGTGCCAGCAGTCCCCAGGGACAGGGTGGGAACTACGAGCAGTACTTC; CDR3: CASSPQGQGGNYEQYF
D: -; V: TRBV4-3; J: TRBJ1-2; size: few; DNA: TGCGCCAGCAGCCCTGACGGACAAAACTATGGCTACACCTTC; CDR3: CASSPDGQNYGYTF
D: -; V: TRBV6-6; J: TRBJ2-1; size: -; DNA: TGTGCCAGCAGTTATGAGGTTGCGGATGAGCAGTTCTTC; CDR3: CASSYEVADEQFF
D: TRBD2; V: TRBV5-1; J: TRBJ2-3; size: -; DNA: TGCGCCAGCAGCCCCGCCGGGACTAGCGGGAATACGCAGTATTTT; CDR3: CASSPAGTSGNTQYF
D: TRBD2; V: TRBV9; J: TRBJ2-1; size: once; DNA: TGTGCCAGCAGCCCCACTAGCGGGGGGGCGCCTTACAATGAGCAGTTCTTC; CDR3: CASSPTSGGAPYNEQFF
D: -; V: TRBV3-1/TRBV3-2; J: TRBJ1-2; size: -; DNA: TGTGCCAGCAGCCAACTGTCTGCGCAGGCCTATGGCTACACCTTC; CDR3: CASSQLSAQAYGYTF
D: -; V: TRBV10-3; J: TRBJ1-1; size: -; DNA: TGTGCCAGTCAAAAAGACATGAACACTGAAGCTTTCTTT; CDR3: CASQKDMNTEAFF
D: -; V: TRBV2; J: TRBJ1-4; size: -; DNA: TGTGCCGACGGCTGGAGTGAAAAACTGTTTTTT; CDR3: CADGWSEKLFF
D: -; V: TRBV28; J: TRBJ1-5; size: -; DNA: TGTGCCAGCCCCCCCGGGGATAGGAGCAATCAGCCCCAGCATTTT; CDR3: CASPPGDRSNQPQHF
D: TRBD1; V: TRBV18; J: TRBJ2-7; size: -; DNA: TGTGCCAGCTCACCAAACAGGGGGCGACCCTACGAGCAGTACTTC; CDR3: CASSPNRGRPYEQYF
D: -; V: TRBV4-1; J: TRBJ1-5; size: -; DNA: TGCGCCAGCAGCCACCCCCCCCCAGGGGTCGGTATGCCCCAGCATTTT; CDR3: CASSHPPPGVGMPQHF
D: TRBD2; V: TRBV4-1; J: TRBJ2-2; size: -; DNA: TGCGCCAGCAGCCAAGTGACGGGGGGGCCCGGGGAGCTGTTTTTT; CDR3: CASSQVTGGPGELFF
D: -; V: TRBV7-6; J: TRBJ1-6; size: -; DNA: TGTGCCAGCACCCTTTCGGCAAACCCGGGATCACCCCTCCACTTT; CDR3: CASTLSANPGSPLHF
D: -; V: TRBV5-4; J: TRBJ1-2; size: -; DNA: TGTGCCAGCACCATTACGGCGGCGGGGTCGGGGCGCTACACCTTC; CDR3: CASTITAAGSGRYTF
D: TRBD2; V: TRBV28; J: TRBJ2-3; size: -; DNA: TGTGCCAGCAGTTCGGGACTAGCGGGGCCAGACACAGATACGCAGTATTTT; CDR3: CASSSGLAGPDTDTQYF
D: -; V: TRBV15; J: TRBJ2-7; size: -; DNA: TGTGCCACCAGCAGAGAACAGGGTACTGTACACGAGCAGTACTTC; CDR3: CATSREQGTVHEQYF
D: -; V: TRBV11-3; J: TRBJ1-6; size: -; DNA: TGTGCCAGCAGCTTAGCCCTCGATTCACCCCTCCACTTT; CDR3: CASSLALDSPLHF
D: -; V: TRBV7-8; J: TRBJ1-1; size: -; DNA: TGTGCCAGCAGCATTCAGGGGAACACTGAAGCTTTCTTT; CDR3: CASSIQGNTEAFF
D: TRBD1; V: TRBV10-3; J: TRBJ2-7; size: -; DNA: TGTGCCATCAGTGAAGACAGGGACTACGAGCAGTACTTC; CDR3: CAISEDRDYEQYF
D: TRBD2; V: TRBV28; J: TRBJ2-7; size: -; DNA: TGTGCCAGCAGCCAGCGGGGGTATAGCTCCTACGAGCAGTACTTC; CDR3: CASSQRGYSSYEQYF
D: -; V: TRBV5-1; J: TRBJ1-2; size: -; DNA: TGCGCCAGCAGCCCTTCGACCGGGAACTATGGCTACACCTTC; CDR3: CASSPSTGNYGYTF